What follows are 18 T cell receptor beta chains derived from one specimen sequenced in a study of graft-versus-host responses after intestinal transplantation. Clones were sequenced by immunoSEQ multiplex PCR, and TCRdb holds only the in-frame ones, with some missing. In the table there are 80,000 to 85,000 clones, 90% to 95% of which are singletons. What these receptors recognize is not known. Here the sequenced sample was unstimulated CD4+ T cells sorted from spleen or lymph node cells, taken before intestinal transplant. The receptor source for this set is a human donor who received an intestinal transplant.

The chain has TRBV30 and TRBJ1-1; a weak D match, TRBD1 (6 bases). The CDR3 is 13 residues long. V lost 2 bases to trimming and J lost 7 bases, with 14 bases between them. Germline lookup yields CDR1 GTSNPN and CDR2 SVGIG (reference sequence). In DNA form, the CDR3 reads TGTGCCTGGAGTACTGACAGGTCGGGTGAAGCTTTCTTT. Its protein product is CAWSTDRSGEAFF.

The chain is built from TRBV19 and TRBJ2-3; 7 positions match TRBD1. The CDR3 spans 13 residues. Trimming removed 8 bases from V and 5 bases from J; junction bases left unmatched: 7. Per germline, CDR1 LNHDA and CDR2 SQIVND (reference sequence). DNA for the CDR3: TGTGCCAGTTCCACAGGGGCGGGAGATACGCAGTATTTT. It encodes CASSTGAGDTQYF.

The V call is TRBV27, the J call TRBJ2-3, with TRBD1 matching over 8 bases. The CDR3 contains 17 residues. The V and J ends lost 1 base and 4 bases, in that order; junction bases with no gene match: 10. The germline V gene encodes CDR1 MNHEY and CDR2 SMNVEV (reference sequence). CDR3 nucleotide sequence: TGTGCCAGCAGTTTATACTTCCGGCAGGGGGCATCAGATACGCAGTATTTT. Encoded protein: CASSLYFRQGASDTQYF.

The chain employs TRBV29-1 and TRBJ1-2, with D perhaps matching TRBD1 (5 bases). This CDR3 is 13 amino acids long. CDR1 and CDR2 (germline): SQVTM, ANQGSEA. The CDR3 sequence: CRGRQDRYYGYTF. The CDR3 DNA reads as TGCAGGGGGCGTCAGGATCGGTACTATGGCTACACCTTC.

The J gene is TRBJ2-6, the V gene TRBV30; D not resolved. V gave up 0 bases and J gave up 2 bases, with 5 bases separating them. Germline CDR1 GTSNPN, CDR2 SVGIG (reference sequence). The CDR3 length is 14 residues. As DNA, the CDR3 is TGTGCCTGGAGTGTCGGTGCTGGGGCCAACGTCCTGACTTTC. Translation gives CAWSVGAGANVLTF.

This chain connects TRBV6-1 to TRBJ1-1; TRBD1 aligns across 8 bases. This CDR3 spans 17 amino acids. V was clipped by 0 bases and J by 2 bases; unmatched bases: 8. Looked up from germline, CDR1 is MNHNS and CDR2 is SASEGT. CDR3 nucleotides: TGTGCCAGCAGTGAAGCGACCGGGACAGGCCTTAACACTGAAGCTTTCTTT. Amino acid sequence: CASSEATGTGLNTEAFF.

Here the CDR3 reads CASSLDRNAYNEQFF. In DNA, the CDR3 is TGCGCCAGCAGCCTAGACAGAAATGCCTACAATGAGCAGTTCTTC. The gene calls are TRBV5-1 and TRBJ2-1, with D perhaps matching TRBD1 (5 bases). The CDR3 spans 15 residues. Deletions cut 4 bases from V and 2 bases from J, with 13 bases between. Germline CDR1 reads SGHRS; CDR2 reads YFSETQ.

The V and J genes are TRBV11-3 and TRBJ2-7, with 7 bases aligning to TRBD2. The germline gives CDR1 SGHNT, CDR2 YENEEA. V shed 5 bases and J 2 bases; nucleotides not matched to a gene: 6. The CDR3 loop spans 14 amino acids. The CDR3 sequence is CASSPGEGTYEQYF. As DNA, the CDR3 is TGTGCCAGCAGCCCTGGGGAGGGGACCTACGAGCAGTACTTC.

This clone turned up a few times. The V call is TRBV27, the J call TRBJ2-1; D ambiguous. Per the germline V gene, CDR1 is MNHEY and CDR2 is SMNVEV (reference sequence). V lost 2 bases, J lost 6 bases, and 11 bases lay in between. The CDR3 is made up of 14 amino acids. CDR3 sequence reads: CASSLTEIGNEQFF. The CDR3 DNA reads TGTGCCAGCAGTTTAACGGAGATAGGCAATGAGCAGTTCTTC.

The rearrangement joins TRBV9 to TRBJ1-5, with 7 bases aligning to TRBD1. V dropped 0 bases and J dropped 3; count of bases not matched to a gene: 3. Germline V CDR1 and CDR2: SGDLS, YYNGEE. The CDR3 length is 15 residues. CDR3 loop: CASSVGGQYNQPQHF. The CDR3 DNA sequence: TGTGCCAGCAGCGTAGGGGGACAGTACAATCAGCCCCAGCATTTT.

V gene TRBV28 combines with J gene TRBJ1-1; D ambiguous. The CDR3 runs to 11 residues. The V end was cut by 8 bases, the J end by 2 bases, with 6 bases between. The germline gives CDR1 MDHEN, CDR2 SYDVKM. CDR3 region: CASGRNTEAFF. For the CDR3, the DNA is TGTGCCAGCGGGCGAAACACTGAAGCTTTCTTT.

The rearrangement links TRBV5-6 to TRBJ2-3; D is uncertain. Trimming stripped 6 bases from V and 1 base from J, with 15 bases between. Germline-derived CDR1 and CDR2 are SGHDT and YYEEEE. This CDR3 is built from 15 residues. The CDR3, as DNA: TGTGCCAGCATAAGGTACCGGGTGGGCACAGATACGCAGTATTTT. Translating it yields CASIRYRVGTDTQYF.

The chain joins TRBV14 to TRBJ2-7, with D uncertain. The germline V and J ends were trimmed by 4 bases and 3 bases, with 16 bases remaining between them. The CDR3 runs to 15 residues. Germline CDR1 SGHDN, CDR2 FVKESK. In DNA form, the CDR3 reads TGTGCCAGCAGCCCCAAGATACGTCTAGTCTACGAGCAGTACTTC. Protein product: CASSPKIRLVYEQYF.

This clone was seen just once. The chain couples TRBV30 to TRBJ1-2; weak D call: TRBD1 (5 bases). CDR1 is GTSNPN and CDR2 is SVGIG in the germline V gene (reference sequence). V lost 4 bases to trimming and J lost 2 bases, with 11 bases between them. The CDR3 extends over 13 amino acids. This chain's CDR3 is CAWTGKGNYGYTF. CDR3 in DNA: TGTGCCTGGACAGGGAAGGGCAACTATGGCTACACCTTC. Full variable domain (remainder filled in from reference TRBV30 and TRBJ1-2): SQTIHQWPATLVQPVGSPLSLECTVEGTSNPNLYWYRQAAGRGLQLLFYSVGIGQISSEVPQNLSASRPQDRQFILSSKKLLLSDSGFYLCAWTGKGNYGYTFGSGTRLTVV.

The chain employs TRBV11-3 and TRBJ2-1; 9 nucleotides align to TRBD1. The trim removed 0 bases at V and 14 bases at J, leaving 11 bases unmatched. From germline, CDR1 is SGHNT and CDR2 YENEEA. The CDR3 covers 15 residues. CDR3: CASSLDGARTGEEFF. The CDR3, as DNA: TGTGCCAGCAGCTTAGACGGGGCTAGGACAGGGGAAGAGTTCTTC.

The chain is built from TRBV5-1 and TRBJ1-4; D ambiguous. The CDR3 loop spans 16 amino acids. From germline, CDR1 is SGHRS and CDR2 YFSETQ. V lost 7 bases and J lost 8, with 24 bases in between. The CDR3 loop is CASFPGDGGPGEKLFF. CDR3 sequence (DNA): TGCGCCAGCTTCCCTGGAGACGGCGGTCCTGGGGAAAAACTGTTTTTT.

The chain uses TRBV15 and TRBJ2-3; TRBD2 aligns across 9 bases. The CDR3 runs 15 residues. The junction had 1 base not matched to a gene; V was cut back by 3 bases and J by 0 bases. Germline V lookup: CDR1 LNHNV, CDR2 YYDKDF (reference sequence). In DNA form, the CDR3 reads TGTGCCACCAGCAGCGGGACTAGCAGCACAGATACGCAGTATTTT. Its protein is CATSSGTSSTDTQYF.

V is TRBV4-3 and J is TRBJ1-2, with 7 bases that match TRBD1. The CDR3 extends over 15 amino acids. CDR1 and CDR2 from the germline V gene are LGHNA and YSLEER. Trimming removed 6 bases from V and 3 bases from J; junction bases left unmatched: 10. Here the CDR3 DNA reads TGCGCCAGCAGTTACCAAACAGGGGCGGACTATGGCTACACCTTC. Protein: CASSYQTGADYGYTF.